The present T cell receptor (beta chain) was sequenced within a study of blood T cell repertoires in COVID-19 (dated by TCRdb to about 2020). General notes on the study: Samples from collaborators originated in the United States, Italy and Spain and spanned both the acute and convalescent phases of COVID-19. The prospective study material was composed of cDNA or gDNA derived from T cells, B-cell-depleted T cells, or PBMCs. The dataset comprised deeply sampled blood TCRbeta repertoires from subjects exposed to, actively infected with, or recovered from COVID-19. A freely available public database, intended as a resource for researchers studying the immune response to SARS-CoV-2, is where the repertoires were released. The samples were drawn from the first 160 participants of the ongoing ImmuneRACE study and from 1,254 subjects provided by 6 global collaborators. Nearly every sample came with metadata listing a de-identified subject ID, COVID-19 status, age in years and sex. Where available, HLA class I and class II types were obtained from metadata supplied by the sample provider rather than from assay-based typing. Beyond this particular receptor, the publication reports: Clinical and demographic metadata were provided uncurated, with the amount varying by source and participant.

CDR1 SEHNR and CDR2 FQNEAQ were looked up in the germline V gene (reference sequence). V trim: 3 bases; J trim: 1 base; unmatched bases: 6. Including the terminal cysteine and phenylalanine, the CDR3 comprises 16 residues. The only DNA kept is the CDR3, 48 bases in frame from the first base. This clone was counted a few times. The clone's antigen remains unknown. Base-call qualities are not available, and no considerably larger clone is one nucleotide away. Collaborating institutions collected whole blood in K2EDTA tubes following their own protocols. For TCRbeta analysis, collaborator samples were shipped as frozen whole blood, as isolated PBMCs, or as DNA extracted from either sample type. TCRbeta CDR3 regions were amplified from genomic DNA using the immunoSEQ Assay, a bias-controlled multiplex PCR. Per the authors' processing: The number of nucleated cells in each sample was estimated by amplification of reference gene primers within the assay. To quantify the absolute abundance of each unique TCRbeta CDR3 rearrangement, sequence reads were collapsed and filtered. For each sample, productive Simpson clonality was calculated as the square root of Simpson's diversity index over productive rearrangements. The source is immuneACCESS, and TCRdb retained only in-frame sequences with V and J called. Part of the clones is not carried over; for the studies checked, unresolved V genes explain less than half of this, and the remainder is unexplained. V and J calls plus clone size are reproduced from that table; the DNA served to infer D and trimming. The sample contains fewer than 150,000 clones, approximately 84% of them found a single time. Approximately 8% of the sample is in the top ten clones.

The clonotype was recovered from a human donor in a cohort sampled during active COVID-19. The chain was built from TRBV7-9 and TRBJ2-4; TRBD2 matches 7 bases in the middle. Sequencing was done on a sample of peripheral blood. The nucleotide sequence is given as TGTGCCAGCAGCTTGGACCCCGGGGGGGCCAAAAACATTCAGTACTTC. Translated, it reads CASSLDPGGAKNIQYF.